The 5 T cell receptor beta chains in this list originate from one sample, sequenced in a study of tumor-infiltrating lymphocytes in primary liver carcinoma. For each extraction, RNA and DNA were obtained together from approximately 20-30 mg of unsorted bulk tissue. Reverse transcription of roughly 0.45 ug total RNA with a constant-region primer produced TCR beta cDNA. It was through three nested multiplex PCR rounds of slightly modified ARM-PCR that TCR beta libraries arose. The first two PCR rounds, approximately 10 cycles each, used TRBV1-TRBV30 forward primers and a C-beta reverse primer. TCRdb reprocessed the multiplex PCR reads with MiXCR, giving one entry per CDR3 protein. The profile covers 20,000 to 25,000 distinct CDR3 sequences, with more than 70% appearing a single time and around 33% taken by the ten largest. Sequencing was performed on liver tumor tissue from sampling region 5. Subset of the sample: tumor region T5, tumor centre. These receptors all come from a woman between 25 and 40 years old with primary liver carcinoma and hepatitis B virus infection.

This clonotype was observed many times. This chain uses TRBV7-9 with TRBJ2-2; 10 positions agree with TRBD2. CDR3 length: 19 amino acids. The V gene end was trimmed by 5 bases and the J gene end by 6 bases; junction bases not matched to a gene: 18. The germline CDR1 and CDR2 sequences are SEHNR and FQNEAQ (reference sequence). The CDR3 loop is CASSKKGLAARSDAGELFF. In nucleotides, the CDR3 is TGTGCCAGCAGCAAGAAAGGACTAGCGGCCCGAAGTGACGCCGGGGAGCTGTTTTTT.

The chain has TRBV11-1 and TRBJ2-3; D may be TRBD2 (6 bases). Looked up from germline, CDR1 is SGHAT and CDR2 is FQDESV (reference sequence). This CDR3 has 16 amino acids. Trimming left V 7 bases short and J 2 bases short, with 19 bases between. In DNA form, the CDR3 reads TGTGCCAGCACCAAGGGAGTAGCGGTTAACACAGATACGCAGTATTTT. Protein sequence: CASTKGVAVNTDTQYF.

About this clonotype: One junction end disagrees with the germline gene, perhaps due to a read error. This sequence joins TRBV6-2 or TRBV6-3 and TRBJ2-7; the match to TRBD2 covers 10 bases. Per the germline V gene, CDR1 is MNHEY and CDR2 is SVGEGT. The CDR3 is 20 amino acids. The DNA of the CDR3 is TGTGCCGGCAGTCCGGGACAGGACCCGCGGGCTAGCGGGAGTACCTACGAGCAGTACTTC. Residues: CAGSPGQDPRASGSTYEQYF.

As to this clonotype: A much larger clone sits a single nucleotide away, making a read error possible. The genes are TRBV23-1 and TRBJ1-5, with TRBD1 identical over 8 bases. TRBV23-1 is noted as an ORF with a role that remains uncertain. CDR3 size: 18 residues. CDR3 nucleotide sequence: TGCGTCAGCAGTCTTCCGGGACAGGCCTCTTATAGCAATCAGCCCCAGCATTTT. Its protein product is CVSSLPGQASYSNQPQHF.

A note on this clonotype: The junction departs from the called germline gene at one end, perhaps through a read error. This rearrangement joins TRBV6-5 to TRBJ2-7; TRBD1 might be the D (6 bases). In germline, CDR1 is MNHEY, CDR2 SVGAGI. This CDR3 spans 15 amino acids. This CDR3 reads CANSYKDSSSYEQYF. The CDR3 coding sequence is TGTGCCAACAGTTACAAGGACAGTAGCTCCTACGAGCAATACTTC.